Detailed here is one T cell receptor beta chain. CDR1 MDHEN and CDR2 SYDVKM come from the germline V gene. With 5 bases clipped from V and 5 bases from J, the junction kept 14 bases outside the gene matches. There are 18 residues in the CDR3. These data are taken from a study of blood T cell repertoires in COVID-19. Overall study context: PBMCs, B-cell-depleted T cells, or T cells were the source of the cDNA or gDNA that made up the material.

Clones were read by immunoSEQ multiplex PCR, and TCRdb kept only the in-frame ones, dropping some. The table has some 80,000 clones, almost 90% seen once. The chain uses TRBV28 and TRBJ2-5, with 13 bases that match TRBD2. The sequenced sample consisted of peripheral blood. The receptor was derived from a human donor in a cohort sampled during active COVID-19. The CDR3 DNA sequence: TGTGCCAGCAGTCCGTGGACTAGCGGGAGCCCCCGAGAGGAGACCCAGTACTTC. Protein sequence: CASSPWTSGSPREETQYF.